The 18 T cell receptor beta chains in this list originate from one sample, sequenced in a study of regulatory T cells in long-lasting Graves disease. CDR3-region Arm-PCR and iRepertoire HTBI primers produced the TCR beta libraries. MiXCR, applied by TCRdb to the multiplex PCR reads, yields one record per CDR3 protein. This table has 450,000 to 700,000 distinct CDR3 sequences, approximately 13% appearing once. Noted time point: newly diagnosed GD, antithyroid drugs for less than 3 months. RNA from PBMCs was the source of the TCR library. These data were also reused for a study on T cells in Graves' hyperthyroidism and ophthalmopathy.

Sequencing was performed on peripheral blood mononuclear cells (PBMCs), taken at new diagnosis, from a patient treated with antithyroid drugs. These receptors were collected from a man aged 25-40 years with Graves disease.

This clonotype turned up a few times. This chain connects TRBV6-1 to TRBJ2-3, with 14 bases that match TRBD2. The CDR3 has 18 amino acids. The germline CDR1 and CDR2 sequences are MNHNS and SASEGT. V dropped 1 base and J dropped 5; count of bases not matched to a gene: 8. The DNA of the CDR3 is TGTGCCAGCAGTGAAGTGGCTAGGACTAGCGGGAGGCGAGATACGCAGTATTTT. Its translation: CASSEVARTSGRRDTQYF.

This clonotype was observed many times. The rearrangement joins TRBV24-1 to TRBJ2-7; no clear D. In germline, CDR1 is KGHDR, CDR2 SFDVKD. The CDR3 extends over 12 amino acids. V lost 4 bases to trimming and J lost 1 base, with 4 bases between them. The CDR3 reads CATSDTSYEQYF. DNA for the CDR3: TGTGCCACCAGTGACACTTCCTACGAGCAGTACTTC.

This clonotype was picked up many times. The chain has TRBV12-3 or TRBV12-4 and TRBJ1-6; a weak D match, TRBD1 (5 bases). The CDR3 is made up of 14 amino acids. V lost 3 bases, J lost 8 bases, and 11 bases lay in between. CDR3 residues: CASSFGGRDSPLHF. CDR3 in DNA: TGTGCCAGCAGTTTTGGGGGAAGGGATTCACCCCTCCACTTT.

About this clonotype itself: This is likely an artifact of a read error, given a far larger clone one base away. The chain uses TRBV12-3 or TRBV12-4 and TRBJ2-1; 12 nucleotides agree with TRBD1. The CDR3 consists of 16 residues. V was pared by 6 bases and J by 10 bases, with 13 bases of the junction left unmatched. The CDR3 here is CASSRNTGTGGNEQFF. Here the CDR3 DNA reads TGTGCCAGCAGCAGAAATACCGGGACAGGGGGCAACGAGCAGTTCTTC.

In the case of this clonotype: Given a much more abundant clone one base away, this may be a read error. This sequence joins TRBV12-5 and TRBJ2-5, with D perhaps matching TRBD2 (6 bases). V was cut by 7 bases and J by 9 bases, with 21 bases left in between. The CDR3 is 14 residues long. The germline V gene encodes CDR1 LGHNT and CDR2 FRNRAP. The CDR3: CASAPGPMWEAQYF. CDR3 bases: TGTGCTAGTGCCCCAGGGCCTATGTGGGAGGCCCAGTACTTC.

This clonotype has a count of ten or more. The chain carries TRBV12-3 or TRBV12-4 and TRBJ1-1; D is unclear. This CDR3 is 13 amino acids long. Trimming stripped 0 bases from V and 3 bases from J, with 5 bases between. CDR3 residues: CASSLADYTEAFF. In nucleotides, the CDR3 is TGTGCCAGCAGTTTAGCAGACTACACTGAAGCTTTCTTT.

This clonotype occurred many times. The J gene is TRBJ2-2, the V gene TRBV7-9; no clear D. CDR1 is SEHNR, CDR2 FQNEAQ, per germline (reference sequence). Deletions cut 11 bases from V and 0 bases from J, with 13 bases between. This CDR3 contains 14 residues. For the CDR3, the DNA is TGTGCCGTCAAACAGCTCTCGAACACCGGGGAGCTGTTTTTT. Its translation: CAVKQLSNTGELFF.

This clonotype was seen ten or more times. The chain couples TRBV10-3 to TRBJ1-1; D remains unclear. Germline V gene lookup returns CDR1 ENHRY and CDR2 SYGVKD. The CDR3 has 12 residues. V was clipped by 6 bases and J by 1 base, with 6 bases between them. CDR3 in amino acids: CAIRAANTEAFF. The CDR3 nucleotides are TGTGCCATCAGGGCGGCGAACACTGAAGCTTTCTTT.

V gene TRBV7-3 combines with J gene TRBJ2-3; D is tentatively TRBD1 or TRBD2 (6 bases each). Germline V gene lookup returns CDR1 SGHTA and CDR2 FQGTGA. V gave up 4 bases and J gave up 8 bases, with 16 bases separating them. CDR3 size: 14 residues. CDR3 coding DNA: TGTGCCAGCAGCTCCTCGGGGGCAACGGGTACGCAGTATTTT. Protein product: CASSSSGATGTQYF.

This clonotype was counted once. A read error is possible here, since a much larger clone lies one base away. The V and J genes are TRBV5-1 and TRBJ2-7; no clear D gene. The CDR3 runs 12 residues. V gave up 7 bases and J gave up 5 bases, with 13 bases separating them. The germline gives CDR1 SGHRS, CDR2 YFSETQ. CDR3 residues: CASGWNSDEQYF. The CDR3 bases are TGCGCCAGCGGCTGGAATTCCGACGAGCAGTACTTC.

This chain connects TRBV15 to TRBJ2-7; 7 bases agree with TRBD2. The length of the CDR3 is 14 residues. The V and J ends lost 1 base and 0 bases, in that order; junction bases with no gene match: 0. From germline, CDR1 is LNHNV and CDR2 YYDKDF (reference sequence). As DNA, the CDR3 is TGTGCCACCAGCAGAGGCGGGAGCTCCTACGAGCAGTACTTC. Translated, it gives CATSRGGSSYEQYF.

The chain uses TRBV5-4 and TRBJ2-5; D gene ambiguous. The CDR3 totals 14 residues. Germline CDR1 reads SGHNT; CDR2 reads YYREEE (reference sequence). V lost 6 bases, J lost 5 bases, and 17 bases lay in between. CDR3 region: CASTRGLEKETQYF. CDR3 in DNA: TGTGCCAGCACCCGCGGCCTCGAGAAGGAGACCCAGTACTTC.

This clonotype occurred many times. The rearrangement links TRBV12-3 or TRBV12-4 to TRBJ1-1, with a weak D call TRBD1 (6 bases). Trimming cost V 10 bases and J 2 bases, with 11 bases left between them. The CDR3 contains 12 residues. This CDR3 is CATGQRNTEAFF. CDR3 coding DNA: TGTGCCACCGGACAGAGAAACACTGAAGCTTTCTTT.

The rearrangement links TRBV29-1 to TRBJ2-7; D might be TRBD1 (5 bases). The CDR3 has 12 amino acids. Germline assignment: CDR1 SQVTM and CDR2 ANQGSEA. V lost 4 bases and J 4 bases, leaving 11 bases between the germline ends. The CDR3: CSVAGQGYEQYF. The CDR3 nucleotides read TGCAGCGTTGCGGGCCAGGGTTACGAGCAGTACTTC.

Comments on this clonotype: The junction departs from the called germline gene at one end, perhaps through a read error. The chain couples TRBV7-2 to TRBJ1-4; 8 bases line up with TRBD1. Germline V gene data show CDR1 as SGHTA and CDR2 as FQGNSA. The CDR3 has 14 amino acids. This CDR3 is CASSDGQGIEKLLF. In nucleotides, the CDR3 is TGTGCCAGCAGCGACGGACAGGGTATCGAAAAACTGCTTTTT.

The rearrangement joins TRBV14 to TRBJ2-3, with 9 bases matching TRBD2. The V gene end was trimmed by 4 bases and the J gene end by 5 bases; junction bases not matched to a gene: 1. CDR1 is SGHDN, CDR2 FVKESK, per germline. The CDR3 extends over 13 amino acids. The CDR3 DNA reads TGTGCCAGCAGCCGTAGCGGGAGAGATACGCAGTATTTT. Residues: CASSRSGRDTQYF.

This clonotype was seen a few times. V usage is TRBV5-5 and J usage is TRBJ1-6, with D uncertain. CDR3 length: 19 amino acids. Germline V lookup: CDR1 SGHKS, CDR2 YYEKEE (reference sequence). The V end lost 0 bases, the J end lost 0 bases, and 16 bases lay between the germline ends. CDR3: CASSLVAVELSSYNSPLHF. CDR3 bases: TGTGCCAGCAGCTTGGTAGCTGTGGAGCTGAGCTCCTATAATTCACCCCTCCACTTT.

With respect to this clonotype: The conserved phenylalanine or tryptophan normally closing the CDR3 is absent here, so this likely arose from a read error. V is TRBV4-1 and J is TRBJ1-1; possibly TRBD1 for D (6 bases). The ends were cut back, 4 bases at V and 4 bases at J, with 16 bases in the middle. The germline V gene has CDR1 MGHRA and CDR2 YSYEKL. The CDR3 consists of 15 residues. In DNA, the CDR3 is TGCGCCAGCAGCCCTACGGAGGGGGGATCCACTGAAGCTTTCCTT. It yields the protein CASSPTEGGSTEAFL.